Only a few counts were recorded for the clone carrying this T cell receptor beta chain. Antigen unknown. The sample is drawn from a study of cytomegalovirus exposure and HLA in healthy donors. The study's findings and limits: Reports indicated that the classifier achieved high specificity and sensitivity in diagnosing cytomegalovirus status.

PCR amplification relied on 60 Vbeta primers (plus 13 Jbeta primers). Assay: immunoSEQ multiplex PCR; the TCRdb copy retains only in-frame clones and omits some. Of 200,000 or so clones in the sample, around 80% are singletons; the top ten hold 15% to 18%. The specimen was PBMCs. The TCR comes from a man aged 35 to 55 in good health and CMV-seronegative.

Here the CDR3 reads CASSLAGDTQYF. CDR3 in DNA: TGCGCCAGCAGCTTGGCCGGAGATACGCAGTATTTT. The chain combines TRBV5-1 with TRBJ2-3; D call uncertain. This CDR3 contains 12 residues. Trimming left V 0 bases short and J 5 bases short, with 4 bases between. The germline V gene has CDR1 SGHRS and CDR2 YFSETQ.